This is a list of T cell receptor beta chains from one sample in a study of CD8 T cells in ankylosing spondylitis. TCRdb independently ran MiXCR on the 5' RACE reads; one entry per CDR3 protein. The table lists roughly 670,000 distinct CDR3 sequences, about 20% of them singletons. The specimen was blood, either unsorted or a sorted T cell fraction (not recorded which). Receptor source: a male donor with ankylosing spondylitis. CDR3s include the opening cysteine and the closing phenylalanine or tryptophan. Not every row has a clone size; where given, it reads once, few, many or a size class.

clone size	V gene	CDR3 protein
.	TRBV20-1	CSAVRDRDYGYTF
.	TRBV14	CASSQKGNTEAFF
few	TRBV3-1	CAGRELTGGPGETQYF
many	TRBV3-1	CASSQDQGGYGYTF
.	TRBV7-9	CASSPLVAPNIQYF
.	TRBV6-1	CASSSRDRFHEQYF
.	TRBV29-1	CSGDAYNEQFF
few	TRBV28	CASKSGFYEQYF
few	TRBV6-2/TRBV6-3	CASRPTGGEQPQHF
few	TRBV25-1	CASSDGYYEQYF